Shown below are 22 T cell receptor beta chains from a single sample sequenced in a study of T cell responses to AZD1222 COVID-19 vaccine. Sequencing used immunoSEQ multiplex PCR; TCRdb keeps in-frame clones, though not all of them. The profile shows around 130,000 clones, roughly 90% of them singletons. Sample: peripheral blood, taken 28 days after the second AZD1222 dose. The receptor set was obtained from an adult who received the AZD1222 COVID-19 vaccine.

This sequence joins TRBV19 and TRBJ1-1; maybe TRBD1 (6 bases). The CDR3 loop spans 14 amino acids. Germline loops: CDR1 LNHDA, CDR2 SQIVND (reference sequence). V was clipped by 7 bases and J by 0 bases, with 12 bases between them. The CDR3 sequence: CASTDDRLNTEAFF. The CDR3 bases are TGTGCCAGTACTGATGACAGGTTGAACACTGAAGCTTTCTTT.

This chain connects TRBV29-1 to TRBJ2-7, with D unclear. Germline V gene sequence: CDR1 SQVTM, CDR2 ANQGSEA. CDR3 size: 16 residues. Trimming removed 1 base from V and 3 bases from J, with 19 bases in between. CDR3 amino acids: CSVEVLRSVGNYEQYF. Here the CDR3 DNA reads TGCAGCGTTGAAGTGCTCCGGTCGGTAGGGAACTACGAGCAGTACTTC.

There are a few counts of this clone. This rearrangement joins TRBV19 to TRBJ1-4, with a tentative D call TRBD1 (5 bases). The V gene's germline CDR1 is LNHDA and CDR2 SQIVND (reference sequence). CDR3 length equals 13 residues. V was clipped by 3 bases and J by 7 bases, with 9 bases between them. CDR3 sequence (DNA): TGTGCCAGTAGTATGGACAAATTTGAAAAACTGTTTTTT. Amino acids: CASSMDKFEKLFF.

Points on this clone: The same CDR3 also results from other DNA sequences found in this sample. This chain links TRBV7-2 with TRBJ1-1; weak D call: TRBD1 (6 bases). Germline V lookup: CDR1 SGHTA, CDR2 FQGNSA. The CDR3 is made up of 14 amino acids. Trimming removed 4 bases at V and 0 bases at J, with 9 bases between. The CDR3 region has the DNA TGTGCCAGCAGCTCCAGGGGATTGAACACTGAAGCTTTCTTT. This encodes CASSSRGLNTEAFF. Supplemented by reference TRBV7-2 and TRBJ1-1, the full variable domain reads GAGVSQSPSNKVTEKGKDVELRCDPISGHTALYWYRQSLGQGLEFLIYFQGNSAPDKSGLPSDRFSAERTGGSVSTLTIQRTQQEDSAVYLCASSSRGLNTEAFFGQGTRLTVV.

The CDR3 DNA reads TGCGCCAGCAGCGGGCAGGGCCTCACCGGGGAGCTGTTTTTT. Translated, it gives CASSGQGLTGELFF. This chain joins TRBV5-1 and TRBJ2-2; D may be TRBD1 (5 bases). The CDR3 is 14 residues long. Looked up from germline, CDR1 is SGHRS and CDR2 is YFSETQ. V lost 4 bases and J 4 bases, leaving 11 bases between the germline ends.

The chain has TRBV11-1 and TRBJ2-5; 8 bases fit TRBD2. Looked up from germline, CDR1 is SGHAT and CDR2 is FQDESV (reference sequence). The CDR3 totals 16 residues. After removal of 8 bases from V and 4 bases from J, the junction contained 15 bases not matched to a gene. The CDR3 region has the DNA TGTGCCAGCTCTCGTCCCGGGCTAGCGGGTGGAGAGACCCAGTACTTC. Its translation is CASSRPGLAGGETQYF.

The chain joins TRBV6-5 to TRBJ1-6, with D uncertain. CDR1 is MNHEY, CDR2 SVGAGI, per germline. This CDR3 comprises 15 residues. Trimming left V 6 bases short and J 7 bases short, with 16 bases between. The CDR3: CASSRLLTQNSPLHF. The CDR3 DNA follows: TGTGCCAGCAGCAGGTTACTGACGCAGAATTCACCCCTCCACTTT.

The rearrangement uses TRBV19 and TRBJ1-2; 7 bases are shared with TRBD1. V was pared by 8 bases and J by 3 bases, with 9 bases of the junction left unmatched. Germline lookup yields CDR1 LNHDA and CDR2 SQIVND (reference sequence). This CDR3 contains 14 residues. For the CDR3, the DNA is TGTGCCAGTGGACAGGCCTCCAGACACTATGGCTACACCTTC. It specifies CASGQASRHYGYTF. Variable domain in full (rest from reference TRBV19 and TRBJ1-2): DGGITQSPKYLFRKEGQNVTLSCEQNLNHDAMYWYRQDPGQGLRLIYYSQIVNDFQKGDIAEGYSVSREKKESFPLTVTSAQKNPTAFYLCASGQASRHYGYTFGSGTRLTVV.

The sample holds one count of this clone. V is TRBV11-3 and J is TRBJ2-1, with D possibly matching TRBD2 (6 bases). The CDR3 spans 13 residues. Germline CDR1 SGHNT, CDR2 YENEEA. Trimming removed 1 base from V and 9 bases from J, with 10 bases in between. The CDR3 coding sequence is TGTGCCAGCAGCTTAGGCGTGGAGGGTGAGCAGTTCTTC. It is translated as CASSLGVEGEQFF.

This sequence joins TRBV10-1 and TRBJ1-5; 7 bases line up with TRBD1. V was pared by 7 bases and J by 1 base, with 22 bases of the junction left unmatched. CDR3 size: 20 residues. Germline values: CDR1 WNHNN, CDR2 SYGVQD (reference sequence). The CDR3 here is CASTSLNNRGEEESNQPQHF. The DNA for the CDR3 is TGCGCCAGCACATCGCTGAACAACAGGGGCGAGGAGGAGAGCAATCAGCCCCAGCATTTT.

The chain links TRBV9 to TRBJ2-3, with TRBD2 matching over 11 bases. V dropped 0 bases and J dropped 0; count of bases not matched to a gene: 3. This CDR3 is built from 17 residues. Germline lookup yields CDR1 SGDLS and CDR2 YYNGEE. The CDR3, as DNA: TGTGCCAGCAGCGTAGGGACTAGCGGGCGTAGCACAGATACGCAGTATTTT. It codes for CASSVGTSGRSTDTQYF.

The rearrangement joins TRBV14 to TRBJ2-7; D is unresolved. Germline CDR1 reads SGHDN; CDR2 reads FVKESK. The V end was cut by 5 bases, the J end by 6 bases, with 14 bases between. The CDR3 contains 13 residues. The CDR3 loop is CASSSRTLREQYF. The CDR3 DNA follows: TGTGCCAGCAGCTCCCGGACCCTTCGCGAGCAGTACTTC. Together with reference TRBV14 and TRBJ2-7, the CDR3 gives the full variable domain: EAGVTQFPSHSVIEKGQTVTLRCDPISGHDNLYWYRRVMGKEIKFLLHFVKESKQDESGMPNNRFLAERTGGTYSTLKVQPAELEDSGVYFCASSSRTLREQYFGPGTRLTVT.

This clone appeared once. The rearrangement joins TRBV5-4 to TRBJ1-5, with TRBD1 matching 7 bases. This CDR3 is built from 15 residues. With 1 base clipped from V and 0 bases from J, the junction kept 1 base outside the gene matches. Germline V gives CDR1 SGHNT, CDR2 YYREEE (reference sequence). Here the CDR3 reads CASSLTGDSNQPQHF. The CDR3 DNA is TGTGCCAGCAGCTTGACAGGGGATAGCAATCAGCCCCAGCATTTT.

The rearrangement uses TRBV5-1 and TRBJ2-7; no clear D gene. Trimming removed 0 bases at V and 5 bases at J, with 15 bases between. CDR1 is SGHRS, CDR2 YFSETQ, per germline. This CDR3 has 15 amino acids. The CDR3 DNA reads TGCGCCAGCAGCTTGGAACAGAGGATGGTGGACGAGCAGTACTTC. It translates to CASSLEQRMVDEQYF.

The chain joins TRBV7-3 to TRBJ1-1, with D maybe TRBD1 (5 bases). Germline V CDR1 and CDR2: SGHTA, FQGTGA. V was pared by 5 bases and J by 5 bases, with 15 bases between. The CDR3 spans 14 residues. The CDR3 DNA reads TGTGCCAGCAGCAAGCAGCCACAGGAGACTGAAGCTTTCTTT. It encodes CASSKQPQETEAFF.

This clone showed up just once. The J gene is TRBJ2-7, the V gene TRBV7-9; no definite D call. The CDR3 is made up of 14 amino acids. V dropped 3 bases and J dropped 3 bases, with 12 bases sitting between them. Germline V gene lookup returns CDR1 SEHNR and CDR2 FQNEAQ (reference sequence). CDR3 protein: CASSFSLNSYEQYF. The CDR3 DNA sequence: TGTGCCAGCAGCTTCTCCCTAAACAGCTACGAGCAGTACTTC.

As DNA, the CDR3 is TGTGCCAGCAGCCCCCGGTCACAGAGACCGACCTATGGCTACACCTTC. Translation: CASSPRSQRPTYGYTF. This chain uses TRBV5-8 with TRBJ1-2; no clear D gene. The CDR3 consists of 16 residues. V lost 4 bases, J lost 4 bases, and 20 bases lay in between. Germline V gene sequence: CDR1 SGHTS, CDR2 YDEGEE.

This rearrangement joins TRBV5-1 to TRBJ1-2; D possibly corresponds to TRBD1 (6 bases). The germline CDR1 and CDR2 sequences are SGHRS and YFSETQ. The V gene lost 1 base and the J gene lost 1 base, with 8 bases spanning the gap. CDR3 length: 14 residues. The CDR3 nucleotides are TGCGCCAGCAGCTTGCAGGGGAGTAACTATGGCTACACCTTC. Protein sequence: CASSLQGSNYGYTF.

This clone was seen just once. The V call is TRBV18, the J call TRBJ1-1; 7 positions match TRBD1. Germline lookup yields CDR1 KGHSH and CDR2 LQKENI. The CDR3 runs to 16 residues. Trimming took 3 bases from V and 1 from J; bases not matched to a gene: 8. CDR3 DNA: TGTGCCAGCTCACCTAGGACAGGAGGGAGGAACACTGAAGCTTTCTTT. Protein: CASSPRTGGRNTEAFF.

This clone occurred once. The chain joins TRBV4-3 to TRBJ2-3; 11 bases fit TRBD2. CDR3 size: 20 residues. Germline V lookup: CDR1 LGHNA, CDR2 YSLEER. J was trimmed by 2 bases and V by 0 bases; bases with no gene match: 13. The CDR3 here is CASSQDHRGSSGGTTDTQYF. The CDR3 nucleotides are TGCGCCAGCAGCCAAGATCATAGGGGTTCTAGCGGGGGGACCACAGATACGCAGTATTTT.

V is TRBV7-9 and J is TRBJ2-2; no definite D call. V was shortened by 2 bases and J by 0 bases, with 10 bases between the two germline ends. The CDR3 is 16 residues long. Germline CDR1 is SEHNR and CDR2 is FQNEAQ (reference sequence). The CDR3 reads CASSLLGQTNTGELFF. The CDR3 DNA is TGTGCCAGCAGCTTACTGGGTCAGACGAACACCGGGGAGCTGTTTTTT.

The V gene is TRBV2, the J gene TRBJ2-5; 9 bases line up with TRBD1. Germline values: CDR1 SNHLY, CDR2 FYNNEI. The CDR3 totals 16 residues. With V trimmed by 4 bases and J by 5 bases, 11 bases remained unmatched. Written as DNA, the CDR3 is TGTGCCAGCAGTGTATTGGGGACAGGGTATGCTGAGACCCAGTACTTC. This sequence encodes CASSVLGTGYAETQYF.